The T cell receptor (beta chain) under discussion was sequenced for a study of T cell responses to AZD1222 COVID-19 vaccine. Overall study results and limits: A rise in Spike-specific TCR breadth and depth followed two AZD1222 doses.

On this clone itself: Antigen specificity is unknown.

J lost 8 bases, V lost 2 bases, and 4 bases had no gene match. The germline CDR1 and CDR2 sequences are KGHSH and LQKENI. The CDR3 loop spans 14 amino acids. Produced via immunoSEQ multiplex PCR; TCRdb's table is partial and in-frame only. The data show about 140,000 clones, with about nine tenths seen just once and about 4.8% held by the top ten. The sequence was obtained from an adult in good health. The sequenced sample was peripheral blood, obtained on day 0 of AZD1222 vaccination. The genes are TRBV18 and TRBJ1-4; 8 bases map to TRBD1. The CDR3 DNA sequence: TGTGCCAGCTCACCAGGGACAGGTTGGGAAAAACTGTTTTTT. It codes for CASSPGTGWEKLFF.